The next 9 T cell receptor beta chains were all read from a single sample in a study of blood T cell repertoires in COVID-19. TCRdb keeps only in-frame clones here, not all; method: immunoSEQ multiplex PCR. The data show over 150,000 clones, with 80% to 90% seen just once and about 9.6% held by the top ten. The material sequenced was peripheral blood. These receptor sequences come from a man between 50 and 59 years old with active or convalescent COVID-19.

This chain uses TRBV10-1 with TRBJ2-5; possible D gene TRBD2, 5 bases. The CDR3 contains 14 residues. Germline CDR1 is WNHNN and CDR2 is SYGVQD (reference sequence). V was shortened by 3 bases and J by 2 bases, with 10 bases between the two germline ends. The CDR3: CASSDGGPQETQYF. CDR3 coding DNA: TGCGCCAGCAGTGACGGCGGGCCGCAAGAGACCCAGTACTTC.

The chain recombines TRBV19 with TRBJ1-1; D is uncertain. The ends were cut back, 6 bases at V and 0 bases at J, with 23 bases in the middle. The V gene's germline CDR1 is LNHDA and CDR2 SQIVND (reference sequence). The CDR3 loop spans 18 amino acids. DNA for the CDR3: TGTGCCAGTAGGGAGAGGGTCCACCAAGTTGGGATGAACACTGAAGCTTTCTTT. This gives the protein CASRERVHQVGMNTEAFF.

The CDR3 DNA reads TGTGCCAGTAGCCCTCTACAGGCAAGCAATCAGCCCCAGCATTTT. This translates into CASSPLQASNQPQHF. The chain is built from TRBV19 and TRBJ1-5, with D possibly TRBD1 on 5 matching bases. The CDR3 has 15 amino acids. V lost 6 bases and J 1 base, leaving 13 bases between the germline ends. In germline, CDR1 is LNHDA, CDR2 SQIVND (reference sequence).

V and J are TRBV6-5 and TRBJ2-7; unclear D gene. This CDR3 has 13 amino acids. Germline CDR1 MNHEY, CDR2 SVGAGI. Deletions cut 0 bases from V and 5 bases from J, with 8 bases between. The CDR3 loop is CASSYSNYDEQYF. The CDR3 nucleotides are TGTGCCAGCAGTTACTCCAACTATGACGAGCAGTACTTC.

This chain links TRBV6-5 with TRBJ2-5; 13 bases are shared with TRBD2. Trimming at V came to 5 bases and at J to 7 bases, leaving 7 bases not matched to a gene. Germline V gene data show CDR1 as MNHEY and CDR2 as SVGAGI. The CDR3 is 15 residues long. CDR3 amino acids: CASSPGLAGLGTQYF. DNA for the CDR3: TGTGCCAGCAGTCCGGGACTAGCGGGGCTTGGGACCCAGTACTTC.

The chain has TRBV10-3 and TRBJ2-1, with 16 bases that match TRBD2. Trimming at V came to 6 bases and at J to 3 bases, leaving 11 bases not matched to a gene. This CDR3 region has 19 residues. Germline CDR1 is ENHRY and CDR2 is SYGVKD. The CDR3 nucleotides are TGTGCCATCAGGGGGACTAGCGGGAGGGGTTCCGACTACTACAATGAGCAGTTCTTC. This translates into CAIRGTSGRGSDYYNEQFF.

The chain combines TRBV2 with TRBJ1-2; 12 bases match TRBD1. With 6 bases clipped from V and 7 bases from J, the junction kept 6 bases outside the gene matches. Germline V CDR1 and CDR2: SNHLY, FYNNEI. The CDR3 length is 14 residues. The DNA for the CDR3 is TGTGCCAGCAGCCCGGGACAGGGGGCAGCTGGCTACACCTTC. Amino acids: CASSPGQGAAGYTF.

The chain is built from TRBV16 and TRBJ2-3, with D unresolved. The V and J ends lost 0 bases and 1 base respectively, with 5 bases between them. The germline gives CDR1 KGHSY, CDR2 FQNENV. The CDR3 runs to 14 residues. CDR3 protein: CASSQSRGTDTQYF. The CDR3 nucleotides are TGTGCCAGCAGCCAATCTCGGGGCACAGATACGCAGTATTTT.

The chain uses TRBV28 and TRBJ2-7; possible D gene TRBD1, 5 bases. This CDR3 has 16 residues. The germline V and J ends were trimmed by 5 bases and 0 bases, with 17 bases remaining between them. Germline V lookup: CDR1 MDHEN, CDR2 SYDVKM. CDR3: CASSGSDNMGSYEQYF. CDR3 bases: TGTGCCAGCAGTGGGTCGGACAATATGGGCTCCTACGAGCAGTACTTC. The full variable domain, with the rest looked up from reference TRBV28 and TRBJ2-7, is DVKVTQSSRYLVKRTGEKVFLECVQDMDHENMFWYRQDPGLGLRLIYFSYDVKMKEKGDIPEGYSVSREKKERFSLILESASTNQTSMYLCASSGSDNMGSYEQYFGPGTRLTVT.